Sequencing of this TCR beta chain was carried out in a study of cytomegalovirus exposure and HLA in healthy donors. On the study more broadly: Early release data held 85 million or so unique TCRs from HLA-typed donors.

The study's findings and limits: The number of N-insertions in an Asian-associated ancestry cluster was reportedly below the approximately 700-donor mean in a later analysis.

With respect to this clone: As yet, its antigen is unknown.

V gave up 1 base and J gave up 5 bases; unmatched junction bases: 3. CDR1 is MGHRA, CDR2 YSYEKL, per germline. The CDR3 contains 14 residues. PCR was performed using 60 Vbeta and 13 Jbeta primers. In the original processing: The count from a later analysis was about 80 million unique TCR beta chains, some 12 million of them shared. Sequenced by immunoSEQ multiplex PCR; TCRdb stores in-frame clones only, minus some. That table furnishes V, J and clone size, whereas the DNA furnished D and trimming. In total, the table holds approximately 60,000 clones. The TCR sequence derives from a man younger than 40 in good health and CMV-seropositive. Sequenced material: PBMCs. This rearrangement joins TRBV4-1 to TRBJ2-7; 9 bases fit TRBD2. Here the CDR3 reads CASSQGREGDEQYF. CDR3 in DNA: TGCGCCAGCAGCCAAGGGCGGGAGGGCGACGAGCAGTACTTC.